This T cell receptor (beta chain) was sequenced during a study of regulatory T cells in long-lasting Graves disease. Across the whole study: Graves' patients, diagnosed recently, had received antithyroid drugs under 3 months.

The CDR3 covers 13 residues. In germline, CDR1 is MNHNS, CDR2 SASEGT. The germline V and J ends were trimmed by 8 bases and 5 bases, with 15 bases remaining between them. Assembly of TCR beta libraries relied on iRepertoire HTBI primers together with Arm-PCR of CDR3 regions. TCRdb reanalysed the multiplex PCR reads using MiXCR and keeps one entry per CDR3 protein. This table has under 700,000 distinct CDR3 sequences, about 16% appearing once. Documented time point: newly diagnosed GD, antithyroid drugs for less than 3 months. Preparation of the TCR library used RNA extracted from PBMCs. Comments on this clonotype: This sequence may be a read error, since a much larger clone differs from it by one base.

The sample was also reused in another study, on T cells in Graves' hyperthyroidism and ophthalmopathy. From that report: Clinical symptoms, serum thyroxine and TRAb, thyroid ultrasound and orbital computed tomography were used for the diagnoses.

Specimen: peripheral blood mononuclear cells (PBMCs), collected at new diagnosis, from a patient treated with antithyroid drugs. The receptor comes from a woman aged 35 to 60 with Graves disease. The chain is built from TRBV6-1 and TRBJ1-2; a weak D match, TRBD1 (6 bases). The DNA of the CDR3 is TGTGCCAGCGGACAGCTACAAACATATGGCTACACCTTC. As protein: CASGQLQTYGYTF.